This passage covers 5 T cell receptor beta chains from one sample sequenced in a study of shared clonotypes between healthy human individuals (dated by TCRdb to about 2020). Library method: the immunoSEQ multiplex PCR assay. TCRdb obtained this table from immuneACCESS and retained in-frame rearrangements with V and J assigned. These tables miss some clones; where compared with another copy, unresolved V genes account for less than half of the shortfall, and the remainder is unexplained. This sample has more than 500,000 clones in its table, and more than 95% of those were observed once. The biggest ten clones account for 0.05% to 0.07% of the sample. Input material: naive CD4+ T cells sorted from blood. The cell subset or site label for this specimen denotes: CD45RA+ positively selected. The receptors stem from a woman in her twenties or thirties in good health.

CDR3 in DNA: TGTGCCAGCAGTTTTTACAGGACGGAATACAATGAGCAGTTCTTC. This gives the protein CASSFYRTEYNEQFF. This chain joins TRBV27 and TRBJ2-1; a possible D gene is TRBD1 (5 bases). This CDR3 is 15 amino acids long. Deletions cut 3 bases from V and 4 bases from J, with 13 bases between. The germline V gene encodes CDR1 MNHEY and CDR2 SMNVEV (reference sequence).

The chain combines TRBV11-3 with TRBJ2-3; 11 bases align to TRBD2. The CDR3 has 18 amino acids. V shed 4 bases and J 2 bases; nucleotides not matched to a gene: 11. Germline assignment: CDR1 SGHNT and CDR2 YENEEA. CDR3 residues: CASSSSRLAGPYTDTQYF. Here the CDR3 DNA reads TGTGCCAGCAGCTCCTCCCGACTAGCGGGACCGTACACAGATACGCAGTATTTT. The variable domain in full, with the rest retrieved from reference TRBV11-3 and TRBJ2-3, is EAGVVQSPRYKIIEKKQPVAFWCNPISGHNTLYWYLQNLGQGPELLIRYENEEAVDDSQLPKDRFSAERLKGVDSTLKIQPAELGDSAVYLCASSSSRLAGPYTDTQYFGPGTRLTVL.

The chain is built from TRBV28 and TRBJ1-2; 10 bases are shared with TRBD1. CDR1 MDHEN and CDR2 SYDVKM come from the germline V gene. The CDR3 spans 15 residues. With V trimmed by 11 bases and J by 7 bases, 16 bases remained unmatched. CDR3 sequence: CAALPGQGSQSGYTF. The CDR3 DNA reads TGTGCCGCATTACCGGGACAGGGGTCCCAAAGTGGCTACACCTTC.

CDR3 residues: CASSILDTQYF. The CDR3 DNA sequence: TGTGCCAGCAGTATCTTAGATACGCAGTATTTT. The chain is built from TRBV7-6 and TRBJ2-3; D unresolved. The CDR3 has 11 amino acids. V was cut by 6 bases and J by 5 bases, with 6 bases left in between. Germline loops: CDR1 SGHVS, CDR2 FNYEAQ.

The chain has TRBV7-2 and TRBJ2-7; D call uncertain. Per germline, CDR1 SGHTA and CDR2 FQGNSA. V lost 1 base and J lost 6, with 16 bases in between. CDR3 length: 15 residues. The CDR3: CASSLGLGMSGEQYF. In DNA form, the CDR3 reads TGTGCCAGCAGCTTAGGATTAGGGATGAGTGGCGAGCAGTACTTC. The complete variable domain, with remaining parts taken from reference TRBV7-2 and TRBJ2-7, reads GAGVSQSPSNKVTEKGKDVELRCDPISGHTALYWYRQSLGQGLEFLIYFQGNSAPDKSGLPSDRFSAERTGGSVSTLTIQRTQQEDSAVYLCASSLGLGMSGEQYFGPGTRLTVT.